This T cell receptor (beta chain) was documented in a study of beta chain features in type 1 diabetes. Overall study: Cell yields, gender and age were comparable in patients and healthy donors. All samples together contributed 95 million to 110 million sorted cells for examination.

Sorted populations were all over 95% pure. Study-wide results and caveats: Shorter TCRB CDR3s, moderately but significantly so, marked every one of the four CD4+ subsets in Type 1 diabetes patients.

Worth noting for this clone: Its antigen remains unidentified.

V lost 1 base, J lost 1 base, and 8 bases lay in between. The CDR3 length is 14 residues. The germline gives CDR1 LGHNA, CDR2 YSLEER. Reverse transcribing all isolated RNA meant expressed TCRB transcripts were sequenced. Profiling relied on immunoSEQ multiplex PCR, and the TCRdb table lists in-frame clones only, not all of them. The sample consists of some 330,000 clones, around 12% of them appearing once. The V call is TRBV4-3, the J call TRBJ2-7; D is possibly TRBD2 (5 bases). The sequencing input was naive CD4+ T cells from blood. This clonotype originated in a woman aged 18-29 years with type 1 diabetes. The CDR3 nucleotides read TGCGCCAGCAGCCAAGGGGGAGCTTCCTACGAGCAGTACTTC. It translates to CASSQGGASYEQYF.